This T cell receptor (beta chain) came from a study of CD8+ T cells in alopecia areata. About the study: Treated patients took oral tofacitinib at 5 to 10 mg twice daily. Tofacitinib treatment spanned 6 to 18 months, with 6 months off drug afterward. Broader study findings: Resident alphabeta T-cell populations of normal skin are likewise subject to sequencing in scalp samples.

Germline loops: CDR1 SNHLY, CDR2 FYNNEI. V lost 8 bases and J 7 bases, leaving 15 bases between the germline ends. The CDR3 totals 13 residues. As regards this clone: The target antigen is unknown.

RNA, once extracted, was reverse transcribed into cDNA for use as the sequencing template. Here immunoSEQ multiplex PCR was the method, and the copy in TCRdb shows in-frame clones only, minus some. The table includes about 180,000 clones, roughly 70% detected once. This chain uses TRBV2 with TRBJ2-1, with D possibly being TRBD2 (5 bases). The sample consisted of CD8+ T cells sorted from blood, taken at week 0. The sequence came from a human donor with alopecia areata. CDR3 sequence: CASEEIGENEQFF. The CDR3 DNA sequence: TGTGCCAGCGAAGAGATCGGGGAGAATGAGCAGTTCTTC.